The 8 T cell receptor beta chains presented below share a single source sample, sequenced in a study of T cell responses to AZD1222 COVID-19 vaccine. Profiled with immunoSEQ multiplex PCR; TCRdb holds only in-frame clones, not every one. The sample carries roughly 150,000 clones, approximately 91% recorded once. This specimen was peripheral blood, taken 28 days after the second AZD1222 dose. Receptor source: an adult who received the AZD1222 COVID-19 vaccine.

The chain uses TRBV6-5 and TRBJ2-2; 8 bases match TRBD1. The CDR3 has 15 amino acids. Germline V gene data show CDR1 as MNHEY and CDR2 as SVGAGI. The ends lost 6 bases at V and 1 base at J; junction bases unmatched: 4. In DNA form, the CDR3 reads TGTGCCAGCAGAGGACAGGGAAAGAACACCGGGGAGCTGTTTTTT. It codes for CASRGQGKNTGELFF.

The chain uses TRBV25-1 and TRBJ2-3; D unclear. Trimming left V 4 bases short and J 3 bases short, with 11 bases between. The germline gives CDR1 MGHDK, CDR2 SYGVNS. This CDR3 has 14 residues. The CDR3 is CASSGGVGTDTQYF. DNA of the CDR3: TGTGCCAGCAGTGGAGGAGTCGGGACAGATACGCAGTATTTT.

V gene TRBV6-2 or TRBV6-3 combines with J gene TRBJ2-5; unclear D gene. The CDR3 runs 14 residues. Trimming took off 1 base at V and 2 bases at J, with 8 bases between the two ends. Per the germline V gene, CDR1 is MNHEY and CDR2 is SVGEGT. CDR3 bases: TGTGCCAGCAGTTACTGGCCCAATCAAGAGACCCAGTACTTC. This gives the protein CASSYWPNQETQYF.

This clone occurred once. CDR3 in amino acids: CAIRKGQGNSPLHF. CDR3 bases: TGTGCCATCAGGAAGGGACAGGGGAATTCACCCCTCCACTTT. The chain recombines TRBV10-3 with TRBJ1-6; TRBD1 matches at 10 bases. CDR3 size: 14 residues. Germline V gene lookup returns CDR1 ENHRY and CDR2 SYGVKD. Unmatched junction bases numbered 3, after V lost 6 bases and J lost 7 bases.

V and J are TRBV28 and TRBJ1-2; possibly TRBD1 for D (6 bases). The germline gives CDR1 MDHEN, CDR2 SYDVKM. Trimming removed 6 bases at V and 8 bases at J, with 10 bases between. The CDR3 sequence is 11 residues long. CDR3 sequence: CASSDRNGYTF. CDR3 coding DNA: TGTGCCAGCAGCGACAGGAACGGCTACACCTTC.

V is TRBV27 and J is TRBJ1-2; D unresolved. Deletions cut 8 bases from V and 6 bases from J, with 13 bases between. This CDR3 is built from 12 residues. Germline CDR1 is MNHEY and CDR2 is SMNVEV (reference sequence). The CDR3 nucleotides read TGTGCCAGCCGCACATTTACTCATGGCTACACCTTC. It codes for CASRTFTHGYTF.

CDR3 bases: TGTGCCAGCAGCCGCCCGGACAGATATGGCTACACCTTC. Translation: CASSRPDRYGYTF. The chain uses TRBV7-9 and TRBJ1-2; possibly TRBD1 for D (6 bases). The CDR3 is 13 amino acids. Germline assignment: CDR1 SEHNR and CDR2 FQNEAQ (reference sequence). Trimming left V 5 bases short and J 5 bases short, with 12 bases between.

The chain joins TRBV7-2 to TRBJ1-5; D unresolved. CDR3 length: 13 residues. Per germline, CDR1 SGHTA and CDR2 FQGNSA. Trimming took off 5 bases at V and 9 bases at J, with 14 bases between the two ends. The CDR3 here is CASSPDSQRPQHF. The CDR3 DNA sequence: TGTGCCAGCAGCCCCGACTCCCAGCGGCCCCAGCATTTT.